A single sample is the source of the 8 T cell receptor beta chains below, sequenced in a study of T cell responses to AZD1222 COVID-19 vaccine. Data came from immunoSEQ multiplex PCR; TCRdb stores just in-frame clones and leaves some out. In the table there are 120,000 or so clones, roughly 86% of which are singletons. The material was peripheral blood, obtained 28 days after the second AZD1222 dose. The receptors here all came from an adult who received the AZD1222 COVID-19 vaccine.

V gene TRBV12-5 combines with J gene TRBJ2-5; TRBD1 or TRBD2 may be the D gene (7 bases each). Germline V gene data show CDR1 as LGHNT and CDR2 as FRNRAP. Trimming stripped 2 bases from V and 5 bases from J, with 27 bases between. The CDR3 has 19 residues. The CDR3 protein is CASGLSRGREGQPEETQYF. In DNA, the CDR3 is TGTGCTAGTGGTTTGAGCCGAGGGAGGGAGGGACAGCCGGAGGAGACCCAGTACTTC.

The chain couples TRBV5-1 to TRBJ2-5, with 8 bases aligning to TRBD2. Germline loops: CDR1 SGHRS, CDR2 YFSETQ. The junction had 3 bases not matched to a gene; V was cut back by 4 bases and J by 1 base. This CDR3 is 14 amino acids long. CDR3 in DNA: TGCGCCAGCAGCCCAGGACTAGCCCAAGAGACCCAGTACTTC. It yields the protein CASSPGLAQETQYF.

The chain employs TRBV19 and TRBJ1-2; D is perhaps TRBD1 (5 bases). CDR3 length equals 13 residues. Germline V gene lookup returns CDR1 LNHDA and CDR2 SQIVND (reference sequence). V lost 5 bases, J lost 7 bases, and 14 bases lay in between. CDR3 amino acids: CASSVGPGGGYTF. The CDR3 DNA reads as TGTGCCAGTAGTGTGGGACCGGGAGGTGGCTACACCTTC.

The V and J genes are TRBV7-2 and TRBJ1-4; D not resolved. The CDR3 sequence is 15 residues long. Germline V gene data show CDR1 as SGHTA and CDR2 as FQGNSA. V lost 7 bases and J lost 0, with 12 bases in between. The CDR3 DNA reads TGTGCCAGCACGGAACAAGCCTCAACTAATGAAAAACTGTTTTTT. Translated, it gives CASTEQASTNEKLFF.

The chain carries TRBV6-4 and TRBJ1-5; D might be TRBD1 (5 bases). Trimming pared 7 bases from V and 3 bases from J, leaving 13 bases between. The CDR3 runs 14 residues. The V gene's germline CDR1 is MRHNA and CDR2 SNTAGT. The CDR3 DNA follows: TGTGCCAGCAAGGTCCCAGGGACCAATCAGCCCCAGCATTTT. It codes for CASKVPGTNQPQHF.

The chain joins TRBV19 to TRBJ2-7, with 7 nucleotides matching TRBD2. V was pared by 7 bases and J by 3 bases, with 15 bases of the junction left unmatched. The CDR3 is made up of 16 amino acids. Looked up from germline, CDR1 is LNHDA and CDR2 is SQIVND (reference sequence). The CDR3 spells CASNPRSGGSSYEQYF. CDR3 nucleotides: TGTGCCAGTAACCCCCGGAGCGGCGGGAGTAGCTACGAGCAGTACTTC. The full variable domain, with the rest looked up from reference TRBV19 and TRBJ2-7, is DGGITQSPKYLFRKEGQNVTLSCEQNLNHDAMYWYRQDPGQGLRLIYYSQIVNDFQKGDIAEGYSVSREKKESFPLTVTSAQKNPTAFYLCASNPRSGGSSYEQYFGPGTRLTVT.

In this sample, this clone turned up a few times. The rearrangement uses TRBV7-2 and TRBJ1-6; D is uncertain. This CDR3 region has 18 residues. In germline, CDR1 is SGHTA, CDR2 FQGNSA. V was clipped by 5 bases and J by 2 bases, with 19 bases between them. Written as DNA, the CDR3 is TGTGCCAGCAGCCTACGATCGGAACGGCGCCCCTATAATTCACCCCTCCACTTT. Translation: CASSLRSERRPYNSPLHF.

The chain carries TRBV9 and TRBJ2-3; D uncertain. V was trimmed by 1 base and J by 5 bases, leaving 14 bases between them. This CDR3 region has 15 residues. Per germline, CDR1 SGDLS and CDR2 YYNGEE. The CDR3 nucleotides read TGTGCCAGCAGCGTAAATCTGGCACCCCTAGATACGCAGTATTTT. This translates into CASSVNLAPLDTQYF.